What follows are 10 T cell receptor beta chains derived from one specimen sequenced in a study of blood T cell repertoires in COVID-19. The assay was immunoSEQ multiplex PCR, and TCRdb's table has in-frame clones only and misses some. The repertoire holds about 190,000 clones, with more than 75% as singletons. Sequencing was performed on peripheral blood. The receptors shown here come from a woman aged 55-70 years with COVID-19, enrolled during active disease.

The rearrangement links TRBV25-1 to TRBJ2-7, with 10 bases lining up with TRBD1. The CDR3 spans 15 residues. Germline V gene data show CDR1 as MGHDK and CDR2 as SYGVNS. The ends lost 5 bases at V and 3 bases at J; junction bases unmatched: 7. The CDR3 sequence: CASSPETGGFYEQYF. The CDR3 bases are TGTGCCAGCAGTCCCGAGACAGGGGGCTTCTACGAGCAGTACTTC.

The V and J genes are TRBV6-4 and TRBJ2-2; possibly TRBD2 for D (6 bases). Between the trimmed V and J ends, which lost 3 bases and 4 bases, there was a span of 12 bases. Germline V gene sequence: CDR1 MRHNA, CDR2 SNTAGT. This CDR3 region has 15 residues. The CDR3 spells CASSEAGGGTGELFF. CDR3 sequence (DNA): TGTGCCAGCAGTGAAGCCGGGGGAGGCACCGGGGAGCTGTTTTTT.

The chain recombines TRBV7-9 with TRBJ1-2, with TRBD1 as a possible D gene (6 bases). V was shortened by 5 bases and J by 8 bases, with 24 bases between the two germline ends. This CDR3 spans 16 amino acids. Germline loops: CDR1 SEHNR, CDR2 FQNEAQ (reference sequence). CDR3 coding DNA: TGTGCCAGCAGCGACCCCTCAGGGGCCGCAGGAAGAGGCTACACCTTC. This translates into CASSDPSGAAGRGYTF. The complete variable domain, with remaining parts taken from reference TRBV7-9 and TRBJ1-2, reads DTGVSQNPRHKITKRGQNVTFRCDPISEHNRLYWYRQTLGQGPEFLTYFQNEAQLEKSRLLSDRFSAERPKGSFSTLEIQRTEQGDSAMYLCASSDPSGAAGRGYTFGSGTRLTVV.

The V gene is TRBV5-4, the J gene TRBJ2-1, with D possibly being TRBD2 (6 bases). The CDR3 extends over 14 amino acids. The germline CDR1 and CDR2 sequences are SGHNT and YYREEE (reference sequence). Trimming took 4 bases from V and 8 from J, leaving 16 bases between them. Here the CDR3 reads CASSGGTGSDEQFF. In DNA form, the CDR3 reads TGTGCCAGCAGCGGCGGGACCGGTTCAGATGAGCAGTTCTTC.

The V gene is TRBV21-1, the J gene TRBJ2-7; the table gives TRBD2 as D, unverified against the DNA. TRBV21-1 constitutes a pseudogene. CDR3 length: 15 amino acids. CDR3 nucleotides: TGTGCCAGCAGCAAAGTGAATAGCGGGGGGCCCGAGCAGTACGTC. It specifies CASSKVNSGGPEQYV.

The chain couples TRBV7-2 to TRBJ2-2; D is unresolved. Germline-derived CDR1 and CDR2 are SGHTA and FQGNSA. The V gene lost 5 bases and the J gene lost 6 bases, with 19 bases spanning the gap. The CDR3 is made up of 16 amino acids. CDR3: CASSTRVPPAPGELFF. The CDR3 bases are TGTGCCAGCAGCACTCGTGTACCTCCTGCTCCCGGGGAGCTGTTTTTT.

The table lists this clone with a count of one. This sequence joins TRBV5-1 and TRBJ2-3, with TRBD2 matching over 11 bases. Trimming removed 0 bases from V and 10 bases from J; junction bases left unmatched: 10. The CDR3 consists of 16 residues. CDR1 and CDR2 (germline): SGHRS, YFSETQ. The CDR3 region is CASSLVLAGGKGSQYF. Here the CDR3 DNA reads TGCGCCAGCAGCTTGGTGCTAGCGGGGGGAAAGGGGTCGCAGTATTTT.

The chain joins TRBV9 to TRBJ2-1; 8 bases align to TRBD2. The junction had 7 bases not matched to a gene; V was cut back by 4 bases and J by 7 bases. Germline CDR1 SGDLS, CDR2 YYNGEE. This CDR3 is built from 14 residues. CDR3 DNA: TGTGCCAGCAGCCCCGGGGGGGCCGGGAATGAGCAGTTCTTC. It codes for CASSPGGAGNEQFF.

This clone appeared a few times. The rearrangement joins TRBV24-1 to TRBJ1-6; no clear D gene. From germline, CDR1 is KGHDR and CDR2 SFDVKD. Trimming removed 11 bases from V and 8 bases from J, with 9 bases in between. CDR3 length equals 11 residues. The CDR3 sequence is CANYRDSPLHF. The CDR3 nucleotides read TGTGCCAACTATCGAGATTCACCCCTCCACTTT.

The rearrangement links TRBV7-6 to TRBJ2-1; the match to TRBD1 covers 7 bases. This CDR3 has 14 amino acids. The germline gives CDR1 SGHVS, CDR2 FNYEAQ. The ends lost 5 bases at V and 7 bases at J; junction bases unmatched: 8. The CDR3 nucleotides are TGTGCCAGCAGCCATCCCGACAGGGAGAATGAGCAGTTCTTC. Translated: CASSHPDRENEQFF.